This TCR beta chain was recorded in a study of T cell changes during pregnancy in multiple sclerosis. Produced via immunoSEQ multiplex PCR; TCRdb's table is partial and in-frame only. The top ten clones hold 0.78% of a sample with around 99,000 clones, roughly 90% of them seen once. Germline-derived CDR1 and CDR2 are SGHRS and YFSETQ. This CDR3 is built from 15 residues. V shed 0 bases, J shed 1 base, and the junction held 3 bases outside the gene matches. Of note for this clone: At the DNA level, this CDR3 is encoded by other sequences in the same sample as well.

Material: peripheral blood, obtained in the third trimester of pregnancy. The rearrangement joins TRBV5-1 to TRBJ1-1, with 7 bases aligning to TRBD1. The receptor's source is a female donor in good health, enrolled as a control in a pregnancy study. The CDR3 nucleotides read TGCGCCAGCAGCTTGGGTCAGGGGGGGAACACTGAAGCTTTCTTT. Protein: CASSLGQGGNTEAFF. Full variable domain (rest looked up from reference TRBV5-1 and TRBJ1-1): KAGVTQTPRYLIKTRGQQVTLSCSPISGHRSVSWYQQTPGQGLQFLFEYFSETQRNKGNFPGRFSGRQFSNSRSEMNVSTLELGDSALYLCASSLGQGGNTEAFFGQGTRLTVV.